This TCR beta chain was captured in a study of cytomegalovirus exposure and HLA in healthy donors. V was shortened by 7 bases and J by 2 bases, with 11 bases between the two germline ends. Germline CDR1 is SGHRS and CDR2 is YFSETQ. The CDR3 contains 13 residues. With 60 Vbeta and 13 Jbeta primers, the PCR was carried out. This table comes from immunoSEQ multiplex PCR, and its TCRdb copy is limited to in-frame clones, with some not included. The data show approximately 100,000 clones, 60% to 75% seen once. On this clone: The antigen is not known.

General study findings and limits: From TCR beta sequences, most subjects' HLA-A and HLA-B alleles were reportedly predicted accurately.

The rearrangement links TRBV5-1 to TRBJ2-3, with TRBD1 as a possible D gene (5 bases). The specimen was PBMCs. The origin of this receptor is a man in his forties or fifties in good health and CMV-seronegative. The CDR3 DNA follows: TGCGCCAGCGGTGGGGCTCTCACAGATACGCAGTATTTT. Residues: CASGGALTDTQYF.